The 32 T cell receptor beta chains below all came from one sample that was sequenced in a study of cytomegalovirus exposure and HLA in healthy donors. The primer mix had 60 Vbeta and 13 Jbeta primers. Produced via immunoSEQ multiplex PCR; TCRdb's table is partial and in-frame only. This table holds some 170,000 clones, 81% found once. Sequencing was performed on PBMCs. These receptors were obtained from a woman under 30 in good health and CMV-seropositive.

This clone was counted once. This chain links TRBV7-2 with TRBJ2-5; 11 bases align to TRBD1. V lost 2 bases, J lost 5 bases, and 7 bases stayed unmatched. The CDR3 has 16 amino acids. The germline CDR1 and CDR2 sequences are SGHTA and FQGNSA. CDR3 DNA sequence: TGTGCCAGCAGCTTACAAGAAGGGACAGGGGGGGAGACCCAGTACTTC. Translating it yields CASSLQEGTGGETQYF.

The chain couples TRBV5-1 to TRBJ1-1, with a possible D match to TRBD1 (6 bases). CDR1 is SGHRS and CDR2 is YFSETQ in the germline V gene. Trimming pared 5 bases from V and 1 base from J, leaving 18 bases between. The CDR3 contains 16 residues. This CDR3 is CASSNLRGGPNTEAFF. Written as DNA, the CDR3 is TGCGCCAGCAGTAACTTAAGGGGGGGCCCGAACACTGAAGCTTTCTTT.

The chain joins TRBV7-6 to TRBJ1-4; 9 positions match TRBD1. The CDR3 covers 16 residues. Germline loops: CDR1 SGHVS, CDR2 FNYEAQ. Germline trimming cut 4 bases from V and 3 bases from J; bases unmatched to any gene: 6. The DNA of the CDR3 is TGTGCCAGCAGCTCAACAGGGGGCTCGGCTAATGAAAAACTGTTTTTT. It codes for CASSSTGGSANEKLFF.

This chain uses TRBV6-5 with TRBJ1-6; D unresolved. Germline-derived CDR1 and CDR2 are MNHEY and SVGAGI. V lost 2 bases to trimming and J lost 8 bases, with 13 bases between them. The CDR3 totals 15 residues. The CDR3 bases are TGTGCCAGCAGTTACGAACCTTCGGGGTATTCACCCCTCCACTTT. As protein: CASSYEPSGYSPLHF.

V usage is TRBV2 and J usage is TRBJ2-1; TRBD1 matches 8 bases. This CDR3 has 17 residues. Trimming cost V 2 bases and J 5 bases; bases outside gene matches: 11. CDR1 is SNHLY and CDR2 is FYNNEI in the germline V gene. This CDR3 reads CASSERQGASLNNEQFF. In DNA form, the CDR3 reads TGTGCCAGCAGTGAAAGGCAGGGGGCATCGTTAAACAATGAGCAGTTCTTC.

With regard to this clone: Other DNA sequences from this sample encode an identical CDR3 as well. This chain connects TRBV9 to TRBJ1-3, with 8 bases that match TRBD1. Germline lookup yields CDR1 SGDLS and CDR2 YYNGEE. This CDR3 has 17 residues. The ends lost 2 bases at V and 2 bases at J; junction bases unmatched: 9. The CDR3 DNA is TGTGCCAGCAGCGTCGCCCCCCCAGGGGGCCCTGGAAACACCATATATTTT. Encoded protein: CASSVAPPGGPGNTIYF.

This clone showed up just a few times. The chain carries TRBV7-8 and TRBJ2-3; TRBD2 agrees at 8 bases. V shed 5 bases, J shed 2 bases, and the junction held 9 bases outside the gene matches. Germline V CDR1 and CDR2: SGHVS, FQNEAQ. The CDR3 extends over 16 amino acids. In nucleotides, the CDR3 is TGTGCCAGCAGCCCCGAGCGGGGGAGGAACACAGATACGCAGTATTTT. Its translation is CASSPERGRNTDTQYF.

This chain joins TRBV4-1 and TRBJ2-2; 8 nucleotides match TRBD2. The V gene end was trimmed by 3 bases and the J gene end by 5 bases; junction bases not matched to a gene: 5. The length of the CDR3 is 15 residues. Germline V gene sequence: CDR1 MGHRA, CDR2 YSYEKL. Here the CDR3 DNA reads TGCGCCAGCAGCCAGGCGGGACTAGATACCGGGGAGCTGTTTTTT. Protein sequence: CASSQAGLDTGELFF.

In this sample, this clone turned up once. The chain is built from TRBV18 and TRBJ1-1, with a possible D match to TRBD1 (5 bases). V lost 3 bases, J lost 3 bases, and 14 bases lay in between. The germline V gene has CDR1 KGHSH and CDR2 LQKENI. The CDR3 consists of 15 residues. CDR3 amino acids: CASSPRDSSDTEAFF. CDR3 sequence (DNA): TGTGCCAGCTCACCGAGAGACAGTTCGGACACTGAAGCTTTCTTT.

J is TRBJ1-5 and V is TRBV10-3; D possibly corresponds to TRBD1 (6 bases). CDR1 is ENHRY and CDR2 is SYGVKD in the germline V gene. This CDR3 spans 17 amino acids. V was pared by 5 bases and J by 5 bases, with 22 bases between. CDR3 protein: CAISHGPGRGADQPQHF. For the CDR3, the DNA is TGTGCCATCAGTCATGGCCCGGGCAGGGGAGCGGATCAGCCCCAGCATTTT.

In its sample, this clone was seen once. V and J are TRBV5-4 and TRBJ1-1; D unclear. Deletions cut 3 bases from V and 3 bases from J, with 12 bases between. Germline V lookup: CDR1 SGHNT, CDR2 YYREEE (reference sequence). The CDR3 extends over 14 amino acids. DNA of the CDR3: TGTGCCAGCAGCTCCGGCGGGAGAGACACTGAAGCTTTCTTT. As protein: CASSSGGRDTEAFF.

The chain is built from TRBV28 and TRBJ2-5, with D possibly matching TRBD2 (6 bases). V was trimmed by 8 bases and J by 5 bases, leaving 12 bases between them. The germline gives CDR1 MDHEN, CDR2 SYDVKM. There are 12 residues in the CDR3. CDR3 amino acids: CASGRGWETQYF. For the CDR3, the DNA is TGTGCCAGCGGTCGGGGGTGGGAGACCCAGTACTTC.

The chain carries TRBV7-8 and TRBJ2-1, with 9 bases lining up with TRBD1. Trimming at V came to 5 bases and at J to 9 bases, leaving 20 bases not matched to a gene. Germline values: CDR1 SGHVS, CDR2 FQNEAQ. The CDR3 covers 18 residues. CDR3 amino acids: CASSDRGGGMMVGGEQFF. The CDR3 DNA reads as TGTGCCAGCAGCGACAGGGGGGGTGGGATGATGGTCGGTGGTGAGCAGTTCTTC.

The sample holds one count of this clone. The J gene is TRBJ1-6, the V gene TRBV5-6; a weak D match, TRBD1 (6 bases). This CDR3 has 16 residues. Germline V gene data show CDR1 as SGHDT and CDR2 as YYEEEE. The V end lost 4 bases, the J end lost 6 bases, and 17 bases lay between the germline ends. This chain's CDR3 is CASSLVGQGINSPLHF. The DNA for the CDR3 is TGTGCCAGCAGCCTTGTCGGGCAGGGGATTAATTCACCCCTCCACTTT.

This clone came up a few times. The chain links TRBV6-4 to TRBJ1-2, with 7 bases fitting TRBD1. CDR1 is MRHNA and CDR2 is SNTAGT in the germline V gene. There are 15 residues in the CDR3. The V gene end was trimmed by 0 bases and the J gene end by 4 bases; junction bases not matched to a gene: 5. The CDR3 sequence: CASSDSPDRPYGYTF. CDR3 DNA sequence: TGTGCCAGCAGTGACTCCCCGGACAGGCCCTATGGCTACACCTTC.

The J gene is TRBJ1-5, the V gene TRBV4-2; weak D call: TRBD1 (5 bases). This CDR3 is built from 17 residues. The V end was cut by 1 base, the J end by 2 bases, with 15 bases between. Germline V gene lookup returns CDR1 LGHNA and CDR2 YNFKEQ. This chain's CDR3 is CASSQVAGNGGNQPQHF. The CDR3 coding sequence is TGTGCCAGCAGCCAAGTTGCAGGGAATGGTGGCAATCAGCCCCAGCATTTT.

A note on this clone: At one end the junction does not follow the germline gene, possibly because of a read error. This chain joins TRBV7-3 and TRBJ2-7; 9 bases are shared with TRBD1. Germline values: CDR1 SGHTA, CDR2 FQGTGA. There are 15 residues in the CDR3. The CDR3 coding sequence is TGTGCCGGCAGCTTAACCGGGACAGGGTACCACGAGCAGTACTTC. This gives the protein CAGSLTGTGYHEQYF.

The chain has TRBV13 and TRBJ1-1, with D uncertain. Deletions cut 1 base from V and 1 base from J, with 4 bases between. The CDR3 is made up of 13 amino acids. Germline values: CDR1 PRHDT, CDR2 FYEKMQ (reference sequence). This CDR3 is CASSLAGNTEAFF. CDR3 bases: TGTGCCAGCAGCTTAGCAGGGAACACTGAAGCTTTCTTT.

The V call is TRBV14, the J call TRBJ1-4, with D uncertain. The germline CDR1 and CDR2 sequences are SGHDN and FVKESK. V lost 4 bases to trimming and J lost 3 bases, with 9 bases between them. CDR3 size: 14 residues. The CDR3 reads CASSPSMSNEKLFF. CDR3 DNA: TGTGCCAGCAGCCCCAGTATGTCTAATGAAAAACTGTTTTTT.

This clone came up a few times. The chain employs TRBV9 and TRBJ1-3; D gene unclear. The CDR3 totals 15 residues. Germline V lookup: CDR1 SGDLS, CDR2 YYNGEE. The V and J ends lost 0 bases and 3 bases respectively, with 10 bases between them. The CDR3 reads CASSVEVGFGNTIYF. The CDR3 coding sequence is TGTGCCAGCAGCGTAGAAGTCGGGTTTGGAAACACCATATATTTT.

The chain couples TRBV19 to TRBJ2-2, with D perhaps TRBD2 (5 bases). The V gene's germline CDR1 is LNHDA and CDR2 SQIVND (reference sequence). The length of the CDR3 is 14 residues. V was trimmed by 2 bases and J by 6 bases, leaving 10 bases between them. For the CDR3, the DNA is TGTGCCAGTAGTATACAGAGGGATTCCGGGGAGCTGTTTTTT. Its translation is CASSIQRDSGELFF.

The CDR3 here is CASSPGTSRTGELFF. The CDR3 DNA follows: TGCGCCAGCAGCCCGGGGACTAGCCGGACCGGGGAGCTGTTTTTT. V gene TRBV4-3 combines with J gene TRBJ2-2; 9 bases map to TRBD2. CDR3 length: 15 amino acids. With 4 bases clipped from V and 5 bases from J, the junction kept 5 bases outside the gene matches. Germline-derived CDR1 and CDR2 are LGHNA and YSLEER.

The chain carries TRBV5-1 and TRBJ2-3; 7 positions match TRBD1. Germline CDR1 reads SGHRS; CDR2 reads YFSETQ. Trimming removed 4 bases from V and 3 bases from J; junction bases left unmatched: 8. This CDR3 comprises 15 residues. CDR3 nucleotide sequence: TGCGCCAGCAGCCCTCCAAGGGGGCGGACAGATACGCAGTATTTT. This gives the protein CASSPPRGRTDTQYF.

The chain recombines TRBV7-9 with TRBJ1-6; tentatively, D is TRBD1 (5 bases). The germline V and J ends were trimmed by 5 bases and 5 bases, with 7 bases remaining between them. Germline V gene sequence: CDR1 SEHNR, CDR2 FQNEAQ (reference sequence). The length of the CDR3 is 13 residues. The CDR3 loop is CASSRTHNSPLHF. The CDR3 bases are TGTGCCAGCAGCAGGACACATAATTCACCCCTCCACTTT.

A few counts support this clone. The chain uses TRBV6-6 and TRBJ1-1; TRBD1 aligns across 7 bases. The V gene's germline CDR1 is MNHNY and CDR2 SVGAGI (reference sequence). Trimming removed 6 bases from V and 3 bases from J; junction bases left unmatched: 10. The CDR3 covers 15 residues. CDR3 protein: CASSYTGTAHTEAFF. The DNA of the CDR3 is TGTGCCAGCAGCTACACAGGGACAGCCCACACTGAAGCTTTCTTT.

V gene TRBV6-1 combines with J gene TRBJ1-5, with TRBD1 identical over 10 bases. CDR3 length: 14 amino acids. The germline V gene has CDR1 MNHNS and CDR2 SASEGT. J was trimmed by 7 bases and V by 6 bases; bases with no gene match: 6. The CDR3 loop reads CASSAGQGDQPQHF. The CDR3 bases are TGTGCCAGCAGCGCCGGACAGGGGGACCAGCCCCAGCATTTT.

This chain uses TRBV10-2 with TRBJ2-1; unclear D gene. Trimming removed 7 bases at V and 2 bases at J, with 12 bases between. Germline assignment: CDR1 WSHSY and CDR2 SAAADI. The CDR3 covers 14 residues. CDR3 bases: TGCGCCAGCAACGAGGAAAGCACCTACAATGAGCAGTTCTTC. Protein sequence: CASNEESTYNEQFF.

The genes are TRBV4-3 and TRBJ2-7; 8 bases match TRBD2. Germline values: CDR1 LGHNA, CDR2 YSLEER. The ends lost 0 bases at V and 3 bases at J; junction bases unmatched: 4. The CDR3 spans 15 residues. In nucleotides, the CDR3 is TGCGCCAGCAGCCAAGAGACGGGGGGGCTCTACGAGCAGTACTTC. Protein product: CASSQETGGLYEQYF.

The V and J genes are TRBV6-5 and TRBJ1-6; TRBD1 matches 8 bases. Germline CDR1 reads MNHEY; CDR2 reads SVGAGI. The CDR3 runs to 15 residues. V lost 6 bases to trimming and J lost 6 bases; unmatched junction nucleotides: 7. CDR3: CASRPGTGTNSPLHF. CDR3 coding DNA: TGTGCCAGCAGGCCTGGGACAGGCACTAATTCACCCCTCCACTTT.

The chain is built from TRBV6-1 and TRBJ1-1; the D gene is possibly TRBD1 (5 bases). Trimming removed 8 bases at V and 3 bases at J, with 16 bases between. Germline assignment: CDR1 MNHNS and CDR2 SASEGT. The CDR3 has 14 amino acids. CDR3 DNA sequence: TGTGCCAGCCGGTGGGGGGAGGAGGACACTGAAGCTTTCTTT. It specifies CASRWGEEDTEAFF.

The chain carries TRBV29-1 and TRBJ2-3, with D possibly TRBD2 on 5 matching bases. The CDR3 is 15 residues long. Germline CDR1 reads SQVTM; CDR2 reads ANQGSEA. The V gene lost 3 bases and the J gene lost 6 bases, with 19 bases spanning the gap. The CDR3 nucleotides read TGCAGCGTTGAGGTTGGCTCGAGGGTAGCGGATACGCAGTATTTT. Protein: CSVEVGSRVADTQYF.

The chain joins TRBV28 to TRBJ1-6, with D possibly matching TRBD1 (6 bases). Germline V gives CDR1 MDHEN, CDR2 SYDVKM. The CDR3 runs 16 residues. Trimming pared 6 bases from V and 0 bases from J, leaving 12 bases between. The CDR3 nucleotides are TGTGCCAGCAGCCCTGCGGACAGCTCCTATAATTCACCCCTCCACTTT. It is translated as CASSPADSSYNSPLHF.